A selection of T cell receptor beta chains follows, all from one sample in a study of blood T cells in healthy people across ages. TCRdb processed the 5' RACE reads anew with MiXCR; each CDR3 protein has one entry. In the table there are around 1,500,000 distinct CDR3 sequences, roughly 40% of which are singletons. Sequencing was performed on blood. These receptors all stem from a young woman in good health. Each CDR3 is given with its conserved first and last residue. D genes are given only for firm matches. A row's size may be missing; if present it is once, few, many or a size class.

clone size	V gene	J gene	D gene	CDR3 protein	CDR3 DNA
NA	TRBV20-1	TRBJ2-3	NA	CSAPGEYTDTQYF	TGCAGTGCCCCGGGGGAGTACACAGATACGCAGTATTTT
NA	TRBV5-1	TRBJ2-7	TRBD2	CASSELAGAQTNEQYF	TGCGCCAGCAGCGAACTAGCGGGGGCACAAACGAACGAGCAGTACTTC
few	TRBV20-1	TRBJ1-2	NA	CSARPRPVRGYTF	TGCAGTGCTAGACCCAGACCCGTACGCGGCTACACCTTC
many	TRBV9	TRBJ2-7	NA	CASGGTYEQYF	TGTGCCAGCGGGGGAACCTACGAGCAGTACTTC
NA	TRBV2	TRBJ2-3	NA	CASSEGDDTIYTQYF	TGTGCCAGCAGTGAAGGAGATGACACTATCTATACGCAGTATTTT
NA	TRBV6-5	TRBJ1-5	NA	CASRRGPKGNQPQHF	TGTGCCAGCAGGCGAGGACCTAAAGGCAATCAGCCCCAGCATTTT
NA	TRBV20-1	TRBJ2-7	TRBD2	CSAMGTSGRLYEQYF	TGCAGTGCTATGGGGACTAGCGGGAGGCTTTACGAGCAGTACTTC
NA	TRBV7-9	TRBJ2-7	NA	CASSLRQLEDEQYF	TGTGCCAGCAGCTTACGCCAGTTGGAGGACGAGCAGTACTTC
NA	TRBV27	TRBJ2-1	NA	CASSSPGAAAEWDEQFF	TGTGCCAGCAGTTCCCCCGGGGCGGCGGCCGAGTGGGATGAGCAGTTCTTC
few	TRBV7-2	TRBJ2-5	TRBD2	CASSLGLAGGLYF	TGTGCCAGCAGCTTAGGACTAGCGGGAGGACTGTACTTC
few	TRBV27	TRBJ2-2	TRBD1	CASSLSGTGNTGELFF	TGTGCCAGCAGTTTATCGGGGACAGGGAACACCGGGGAGCTGTTTTTT